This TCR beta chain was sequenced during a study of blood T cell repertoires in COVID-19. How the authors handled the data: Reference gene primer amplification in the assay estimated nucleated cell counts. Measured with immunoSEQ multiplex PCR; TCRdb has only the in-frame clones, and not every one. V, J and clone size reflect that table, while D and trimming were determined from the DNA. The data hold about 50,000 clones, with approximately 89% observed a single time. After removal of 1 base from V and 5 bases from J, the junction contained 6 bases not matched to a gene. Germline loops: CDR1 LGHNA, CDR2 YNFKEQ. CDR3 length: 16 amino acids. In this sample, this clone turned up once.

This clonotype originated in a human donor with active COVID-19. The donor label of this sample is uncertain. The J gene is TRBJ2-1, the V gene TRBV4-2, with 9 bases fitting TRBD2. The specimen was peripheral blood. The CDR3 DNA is TGTGCCAGCAGCCAAGGGAGGACTAGCGAAAACAATGAGCAGTTCTTC. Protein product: CASSQGRTSENNEQFF.